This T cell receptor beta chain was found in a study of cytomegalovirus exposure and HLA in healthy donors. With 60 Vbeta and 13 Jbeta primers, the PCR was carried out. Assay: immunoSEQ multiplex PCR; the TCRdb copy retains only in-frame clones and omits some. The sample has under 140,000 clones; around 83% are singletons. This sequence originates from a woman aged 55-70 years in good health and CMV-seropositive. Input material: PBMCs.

DNA of the CDR3: TGTGCCAGCAGTGAACGCGAGGAGGGAACCGGGGAGCTGTTTTTT. This codes for CASSEREEGTGELFF. The V call is TRBV2, the J call TRBJ2-2; D may be TRBD2 (6 bases). The CDR3 totals 15 residues. V lost 2 bases to trimming and J lost 5 bases, with 12 bases between them. Germline V gene data show CDR1 as SNHLY and CDR2 as FYNNEI.